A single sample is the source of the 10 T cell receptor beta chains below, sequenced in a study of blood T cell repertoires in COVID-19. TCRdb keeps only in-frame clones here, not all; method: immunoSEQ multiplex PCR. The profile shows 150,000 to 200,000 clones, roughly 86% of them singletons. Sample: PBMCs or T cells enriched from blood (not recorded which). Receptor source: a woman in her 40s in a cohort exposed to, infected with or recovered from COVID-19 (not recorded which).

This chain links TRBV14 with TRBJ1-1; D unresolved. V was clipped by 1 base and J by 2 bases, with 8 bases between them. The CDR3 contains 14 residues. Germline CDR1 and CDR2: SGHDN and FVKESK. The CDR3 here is CASSQVARNTEAFF. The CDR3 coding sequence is TGTGCCAGCAGCCAAGTGGCCAGAAACACTGAAGCTTTCTTT.

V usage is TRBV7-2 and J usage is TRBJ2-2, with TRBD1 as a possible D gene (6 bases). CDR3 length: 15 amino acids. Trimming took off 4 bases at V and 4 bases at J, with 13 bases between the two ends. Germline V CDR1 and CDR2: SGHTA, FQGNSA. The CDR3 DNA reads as TGTGCCAGCAGCTCCTTTGGGGGCTCCACCGGGGAGCTGTTTTTT. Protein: CASSSFGGSTGELFF.

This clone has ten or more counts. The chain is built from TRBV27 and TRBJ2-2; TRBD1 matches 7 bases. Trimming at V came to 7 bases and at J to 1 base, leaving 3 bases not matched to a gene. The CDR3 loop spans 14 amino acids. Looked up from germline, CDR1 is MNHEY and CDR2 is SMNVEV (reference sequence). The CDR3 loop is CASKGAVNTGELFF. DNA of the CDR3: TGTGCCAGCAAGGGGGCGGTGAACACCGGGGAGCTGTTTTTT.

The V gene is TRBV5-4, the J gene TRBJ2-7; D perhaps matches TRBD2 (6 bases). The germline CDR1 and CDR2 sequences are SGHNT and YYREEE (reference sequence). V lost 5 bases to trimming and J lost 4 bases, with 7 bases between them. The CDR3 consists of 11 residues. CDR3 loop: CASSSGYEQYF. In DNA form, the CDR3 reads TGTGCCAGCAGTAGCGGTTACGAGCAGTACTTC. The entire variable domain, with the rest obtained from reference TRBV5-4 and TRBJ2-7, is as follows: ETGVTQSPTHLIKTRGQQVTLRCSSQSGHNTVSWYQQALGQGPQFIFQYYREEENGRGNFPPRFSGLQFPNYSSELNVNALELDDSALYLCASSSGYEQYFGPGTRLTVT.

CDR3 protein: CATSSGQMNTIYF. Written as DNA, the CDR3 is TGTGCCACCAGTTCTGGCCAGATGAACACCATATATTTT. This chain joins TRBV24-1 and TRBJ1-3; D unresolved. V was cut by 6 bases and J by 7 bases, with 12 bases left in between. Germline V gene lookup returns CDR1 KGHDR and CDR2 SFDVKD. The CDR3 is 13 amino acids.

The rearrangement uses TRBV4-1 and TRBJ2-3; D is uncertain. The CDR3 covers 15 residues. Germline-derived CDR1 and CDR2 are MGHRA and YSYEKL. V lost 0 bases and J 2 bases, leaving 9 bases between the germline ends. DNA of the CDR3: TGCGCCAGCAGCCAAGATGGAGTCTCCACAGATACGCAGTATTTT. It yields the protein CASSQDGVSTDTQYF.

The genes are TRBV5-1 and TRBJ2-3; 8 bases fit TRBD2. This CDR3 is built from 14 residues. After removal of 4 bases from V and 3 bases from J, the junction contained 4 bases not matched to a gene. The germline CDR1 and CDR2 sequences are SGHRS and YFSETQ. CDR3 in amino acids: CASSPGLVTDTQYF. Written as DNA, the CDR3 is TGCGCCAGCAGCCCGGGACTAGTGACAGATACGCAGTATTTT.

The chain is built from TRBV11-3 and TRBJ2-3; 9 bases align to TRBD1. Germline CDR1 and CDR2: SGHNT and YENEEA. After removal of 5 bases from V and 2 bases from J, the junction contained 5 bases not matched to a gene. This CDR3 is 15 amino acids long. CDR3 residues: CASSRGQGHTDTQYF. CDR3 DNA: TGTGCCAGCAGCCGGGGACAGGGCCACACAGATACGCAGTATTTT.

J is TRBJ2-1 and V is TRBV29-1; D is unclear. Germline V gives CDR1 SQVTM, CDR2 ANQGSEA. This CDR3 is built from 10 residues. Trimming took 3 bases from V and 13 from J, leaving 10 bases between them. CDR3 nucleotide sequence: TGCAGCGTTGACGCGGATAGACAGTTCTTC. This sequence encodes CSVDADRQFF.

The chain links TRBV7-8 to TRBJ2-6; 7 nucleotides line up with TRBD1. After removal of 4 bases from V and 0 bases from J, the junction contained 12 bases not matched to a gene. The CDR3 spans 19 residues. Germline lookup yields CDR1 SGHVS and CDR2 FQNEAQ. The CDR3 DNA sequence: TGTGCCAGCAGCTCTTACGACAGGGACGCTCCCTCTGGGGCCAACGTCCTGACTTTC. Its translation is CASSSYDRDAPSGANVLTF.